These 19 T cell receptor beta chains came from one sample sequenced in a study of shared clonotypes between healthy human individuals. The protocol was immunoSEQ multiplex PCR, while the TCRdb copy is restricted to in-frame clones and leaves out a portion. The table includes 2 million to 2.5 million clones, approximately 96% detected once. The sequencing input was naive CD4+ T cells sorted from blood. Subset indicated: CD45RA+ positively selected. The receptors were gathered from a young man in good health.

The chain couples TRBV4-3 to TRBJ2-7; no firm D call. The CDR3 totals 12 residues. V was pared by 3 bases and J by 6 bases, with 9 bases between. CDR1 LGHNA and CDR2 YSLEER come from the germline V gene. The CDR3 loop reads CASSHTQGEQYF. The CDR3 nucleotides are TGCGCCAGCAGCCACACCCAAGGCGAGCAGTACTTC.

The chain couples TRBV9 to TRBJ2-3, with TRBD2 identical over 7 bases. After removal of 3 bases from V and 0 bases from J, the junction contained 7 bases not matched to a gene. Looked up from germline, CDR1 is SGDLS and CDR2 is YYNGEE. The CDR3 sequence is 16 residues long. The CDR3 DNA reads TGTGCCAGCAGCGCCCCCGCTAGCGGTAGCACAGATACGCAGTATTTT. It encodes CASSAPASGSTDTQYF.

The chain joins TRBV7-3 to TRBJ2-5; tentatively, D is TRBD1 or TRBD2 (6 bases each). The CDR3 length is 14 residues. Per germline, CDR1 SGHTA and CDR2 FQGTGA. V gave up 1 base and J gave up 3 bases, with 9 bases separating them. CDR3 sequence (DNA): TGTGCCAGCAGCTTAAAGGGGGGAAAAGAGACCCAGTACTTC. Protein product: CASSLKGGKETQYF.

The chain joins TRBV7-6 to TRBJ2-5, with D perhaps TRBD2 (5 bases). The germline V and J ends were trimmed by 3 bases and 7 bases, with 18 bases remaining between them. The germline gives CDR1 SGHVS, CDR2 FNYEAQ. There are 15 residues in the CDR3. DNA for the CDR3: TGTGCCAGCAGCTTTTCCGGGAACGCCCTAGCGACCCAGTACTTC. Amino acids: CASSFSGNALATQYF.

In regard to this clone: One end of the junction fails to match germline, which may point to a read error. V usage is TRBV7-7 and J usage is TRBJ2-7; the match to TRBD2 covers 14 bases. Germline V gives CDR1 SSHAT, CDR2 FNYEAQ (reference sequence). This CDR3 is 15 amino acids long. The CDR3 DNA sequence: TGTGCTAGCAGCCCGGGACTAGCGGGAGCGGGTGAGCAGTACTTC. Translation: CASSPGLAGAGEQYF.

The rearrangement uses TRBV10-3 and TRBJ2-7; 10 nucleotides line up with TRBD2. Germline CDR1 reads ENHRY; CDR2 reads SYGVKD. CDR3 length: 14 amino acids. V was pared by 10 bases and J by 2 bases, with 8 bases of the junction left unmatched. In DNA form, the CDR3 reads TGTGCCACCTGGGGGGGGACTAGCGCCTACGAGCAGTACTTC. Protein product: CATWGGTSAYEQYF.

The CDR3 here is CASSQGASGNTDTQYF. CDR3 in DNA: TGTGCCAGCAGCCAAGGGGCTAGCGGGAACACAGATACGCAGTATTTT. This chain connects TRBV4-2 to TRBJ2-3, with 9 bases lining up with TRBD2. The CDR3 is 16 amino acids. V lost 1 base, J lost 2 bases, and 4 bases stayed unmatched. CDR1 LGHNA and CDR2 YNFKEQ come from the germline V gene.

The rearrangement links TRBV23-1 to TRBJ1-5; D is unresolved. TRBV23-1 is designated an ORF whose function remains uncertain. This CDR3 spans 14 amino acids. Trimming left V 6 bases short and J 7 bases short, with 16 bases between. The DNA of the CDR3 is TGCGCCAGCAGAGAGAACACGGGATTCCAGCCCCAGCATTTT. It codes for CASRENTGFQPQHF.

The rearrangement joins TRBV18 to TRBJ2-3, with 9 bases fitting TRBD1. CDR3 length equals 16 residues. Per germline, CDR1 KGHSH and CDR2 LQKENI. V dropped 5 bases and J dropped 1; count of bases not matched to a gene: 7. DNA of the CDR3: TGTGCCAGCTCAGTCGGAAGGGACAGGGGCACAGATACGCAGTATTTT. Its protein product is CASSVGRDRGTDTQYF.

On this clone: Other DNA sequences from this sample encode an identical CDR3 as well. The CDR3 spells CASSRWTEAFF. CDR3 nucleotides: TGTGCCAGCTCCCGTTGGACTGAAGCTTTCTTT. V and J are TRBV6-5 and TRBJ1-1, with unresolved D. V was cut by 8 bases and J by 5 bases, with 9 bases left in between. Per germline, CDR1 MNHEY and CDR2 SVGAGI. The CDR3 covers 11 residues.

As concerns this clone: Other DNA sequences of this sample code for an identical CDR3. The gene calls are TRBV6-1 and TRBJ1-1; TRBD1 matches 7 bases. J lost 1 base, V lost 4 bases, and 3 bases had no gene match. CDR1 and CDR2 from the germline V gene are MNHNS and SASEGT. This CDR3 region has 14 residues. CDR3 sequence reads: CASSVRQGNTEAFF. CDR3 nucleotides: TGTGCCAGCAGTGTCCGACAGGGGAACACTGAAGCTTTCTTT.

This clone has only one observation. The J gene is TRBJ2-1, the V gene TRBV19; unclear D gene. The germline CDR1 and CDR2 sequences are LNHDA and SQIVND (reference sequence). The V gene lost 4 bases and the J gene lost 1 base, with 11 bases spanning the gap. This CDR3 is 15 amino acids long. CDR3 nucleotides: TGTGCCAGTAGTAAGGACGCTTCTTCCTACAATGAGCAGTTCTTC. Translating it yields CASSKDASSYNEQFF.

There are a few counts of this clone. Other DNA sequences within the sample encode an identical CDR3. The chain has TRBV5-1 and TRBJ2-3; no reliable D call. Germline assignment: CDR1 SGHRS and CDR2 YFSETQ. CDR3 length equals 12 residues. Trimming removed 4 bases at V and 0 bases at J, with 3 bases between. The DNA of the CDR3 is TGCGCCAGCAGCCCCAGCACAGATACGCAGTATTTT. Amino acid sequence: CASSPSTDTQYF.

Remarks on this clone: The sample has other DNA sequences that encode this CDR3 too. The chain has TRBV28 and TRBJ1-2; D is unclear. The germline gives CDR1 MDHEN, CDR2 SYDVKM. Trimming took off 3 bases at V and 4 bases at J, with 12 bases between the two ends. CDR3 length: 14 residues. CDR3 DNA: TGTGCCAGCAGTTTCGGGGATCGAGTCTATGGCTACACCTTC. It is translated as CASSFGDRVYGYTF.

This chain connects TRBV7-2 to TRBJ2-7; TRBD2 matches 13 bases. The trim removed 9 bases at V and 7 bases at J, leaving 6 bases unmatched. The length of the CDR3 is 13 residues. Germline V gene data show CDR1 as SGHTA and CDR2 as FQGNSA. The CDR3 sequence: CASTSGRAREQYF. CDR3 nucleotide sequence: TGTGCCAGTACTAGCGGGAGGGCCCGGGAGCAGTACTTC.

This chain uses TRBV7-2 with TRBJ1-2, with D unresolved. The V gene's germline CDR1 is SGHTA and CDR2 FQGNSA. V was clipped by 8 bases and J by 4 bases, with 17 bases between them. This CDR3 contains 14 residues. In nucleotides, the CDR3 is TGTGCCAGCTCGATCGGGCGGAACTTCTATGGCTACACCTTC. This sequence encodes CASSIGRNFYGYTF.

J is TRBJ2-7 and V is TRBV5-1; a weak D match, TRBD2 (6 bases). The germline V and J ends were trimmed by 1 base and 2 bases, with 7 bases remaining between them. Germline lookup yields CDR1 SGHRS and CDR2 YFSETQ. The CDR3 runs 13 residues. The CDR3 loop is CASSLWGAYEQYF. The CDR3 region has the DNA TGCGCCAGCAGCTTGTGGGGGGCCTACGAGCAGTACTTC.

J is TRBJ2-1 and V is TRBV18; the match to TRBD1 covers 7 bases. J gave up 2 bases and V 3 bases, and 10 bases lay outside the gene matches. Germline CDR1 and CDR2: KGHSH and LQKENI. The CDR3 covers 17 residues. The CDR3 is CASSPADRPNPYNEQFF. CDR3 DNA: TGTGCCAGCTCACCTGCGGACAGGCCGAATCCCTACAATGAGCAGTTCTTC.

V is TRBV30 and J is TRBJ1-1; 10 bases fit TRBD1. The V segment lost 8 bases and the J segment 5 bases; nucleotides outside the gene matches: 5. This CDR3 comprises 12 residues. Germline V lookup: CDR1 GTSNPN, CDR2 SVGIG (reference sequence). In DNA, the CDR3 is TGTGCCAGTGACAGGGGGCCGACTGAAGCTTTCTTT. This gives the protein CASDRGPTEAFF.